This TCR beta chain originates from a study of T cells in localized non-small cell lung cancer. Clones were read by immunoSEQ multiplex PCR, and TCRdb kept only the in-frame ones, dropping some. Here the sample spans approximately 21,000 clones, around 90% being singletons. V trimming: 2 bases; J trimming: 2 bases; junction bases outside the gene matches: 1. The CDR3 spans 15 residues. Looked up from germline, CDR1 is LNHNV and CDR2 is YYDKDF (reference sequence). Findings of the study overall: Uninvolved neighboring lung showed the greatest T cell clonality, exceeding tumor. The appearance of a median approximately 57 of the top 100 tumor clones was seen in adjacent lung.

Details on this clone: Its target is not known.

Material: peripheral blood, obtained before any cancer treatment. This TCR was recovered from a male donor at least 60 years old with stage I lung adenocarcinoma. V usage is TRBV15 and J usage is TRBJ2-5, with 11 bases matching TRBD2. The CDR3 region is CATSRLAGGQETQYF. In DNA, the CDR3 is TGTGCCACCAGCAGACTAGCGGGAGGACAAGAGACCCAGTACTTC.